This T cell receptor beta chain was captured in a study of T cell changes during pregnancy in multiple sclerosis. CDR3 length: 12 residues. Germline lookup yields CDR1 MNHNS and CDR2 SASEGT. The ends were cut back, 5 bases at V and 3 bases at J, with 5 bases in the middle. Clones were sequenced by immunoSEQ multiplex PCR, and TCRdb holds only the in-frame ones, with some missing. The sample shows about 42,000 clones, about 88% of them seen only once. This TCR was recovered from a female donor with multiple sclerosis, enrolled in a pregnancy study. This specimen was CD4+ T cells from peripheral blood mononuclear cells, taken in the second trimester of pregnancy. The chain links TRBV6-1 to TRBJ1-5; D is uncertain. The CDR3 DNA reads as TGTGCCAGCAGTTTATCCAATCAGCCCCAGCATTTT. Translating gives CASSLSNQPQHF.